The text below deals with one TCR beta chain. Original data processing: From reference gene primer amplification, estimates of nucleated cell counts were derived. Sequencing used immunoSEQ multiplex PCR; TCRdb keeps in-frame clones, though not all of them. The V and J calls and clone size come from that table; D and trimming were worked out from the DNA. The sample consists of about 150,000 clones, approximately 78% of them appearing once. The data were obtained in a study of blood T cell repertoires in COVID-19. Study in general: T cells, B-cell-depleted T cells, or PBMCs supplied cDNA or gDNA.

The source is a human donor with acute or convalescent COVID-19. The donor label of this sample is uncertain. Material for sequencing was peripheral blood.

As DNA, the CDR3 is TGCAGTGCTAGCAGGGGGCAAGAGCAGTACTTC. It translates to CSASRGQEQYF. The rearrangement uses TRBV20-1 and TRBJ2-7; 8 bases fit TRBD1. Germline V gene lookup returns CDR1 DFQATT and CDR2 SNEGSKA (reference sequence). CDR3 length: 11 residues. J gave up 7 bases and V 3 bases, and 2 bases lay outside the gene matches.